What follows describes a single T cell receptor beta chain. Its specificity is not known. The source of the sample is a study of T cell repertoires in cytomegalovirus infection. Across the whole study: Public TCR beta signature analysis indicated the presence of both CMV infection and matching HLA type.

TCRdb analysed the reads with MiXCR anew, one entry per CDR3 protein. Of hundreds of thousands of distinct CDR3 sequences in the sample, 25% to 30% were seen once. Whole-study findings and limits: The study identified carriers of CMV plus the relevant HLA from cumulative public TCR beta family frequency.

Per the germline V gene, CDR1 is MDHEN and CDR2 is SYDVKM. CDR3 length: 14 amino acids. The junction had 3 bases not matched to a gene; V was cut back by 6 bases and J by 1 base. This sample comprised cultured PBMCs, obtained from culture after CMV antigen stimulation. The chain combines TRBV28 with TRBJ1-2, with 9 bases lining up with TRBD1. This TCR came from a human donor in good health (CMV status not recorded). Some clones in this sample may be carry-over from other donors' samples. CDR3 nucleotide sequence: TGTGCCAGCAGGCGACAGGGGGTTAACTATGGCTACACCTTC. This gives the protein CASRRQGVNYGYTF.